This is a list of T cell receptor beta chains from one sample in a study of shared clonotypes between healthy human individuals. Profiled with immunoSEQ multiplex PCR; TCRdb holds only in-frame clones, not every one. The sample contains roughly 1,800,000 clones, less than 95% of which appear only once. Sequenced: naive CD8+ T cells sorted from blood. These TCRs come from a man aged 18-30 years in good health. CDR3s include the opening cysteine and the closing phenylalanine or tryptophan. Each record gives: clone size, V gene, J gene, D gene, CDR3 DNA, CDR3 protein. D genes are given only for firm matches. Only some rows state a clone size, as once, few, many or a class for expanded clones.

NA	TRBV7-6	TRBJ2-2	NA	TGTGCCAGCAGCTTCCTAGGATACACCGGGGAGCTGTTTTTT	CASSFLGYTGELFF
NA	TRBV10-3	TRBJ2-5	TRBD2	TGTGCCATCAGTGAGCCCGTGGGGGGGAGAGAGACCCAGTACTTC	CAISEPVGGRETQYF
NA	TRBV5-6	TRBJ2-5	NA	TGTGCCAGCAGCTATGGGACTGCCCAAGAGACCCAGTACTTC	CASSYGTAQETQYF
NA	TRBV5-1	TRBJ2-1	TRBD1	TGCGCCAGCAGCGGGGGACAGGGATCCTACAATGAGCAGTTCTTC	CASSGGQGSYNEQFF
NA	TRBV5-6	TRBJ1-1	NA	TGTGCCAGCAGCCCTGGCCTGGGGTTTGAGGACACTGAAGCTTTCTTT	CASSPGLGFEDTEAFF
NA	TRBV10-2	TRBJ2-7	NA	TGCGCCAGCAGTTACGGGACACCCGAGCAGTACTTC	CASSYGTPEQYF
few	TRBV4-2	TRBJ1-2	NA	TGTGCCAGCAGCCAAGAACCAGGACAAGGCTATGGCTACACCTTC	CASSQEPGQGYGYTF
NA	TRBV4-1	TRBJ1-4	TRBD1	TGCGCCAGCAGCCCATTCCCGGGACAGGGCGCTAATGAAAAACTGTTTTTT	CASSPFPGQGANEKLFF
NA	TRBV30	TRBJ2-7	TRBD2	TGTGCCTGGAGTGTAAGCGGGACCTACGAGCAGTACTTC	CAWSVSGTYEQYF
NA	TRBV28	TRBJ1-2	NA	TGTGCCAGCAAACTAAATGCGGGGGCTAACTATGGCTACACCTTC	CASKLNAGANYGYTF
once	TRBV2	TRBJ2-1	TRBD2	TGTGCCAGGAACCTAGCGGGTAGCTCCTACAATGAGCAGTTCTTC	CARNLAGSSYNEQFF
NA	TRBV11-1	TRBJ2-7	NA	TGTGCCAGCAGCTTTGGGACCTACGAGCAGTACTTC	CASSFGTYEQYF
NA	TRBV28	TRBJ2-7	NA	TGTGCCAGCACCCCTCAGGAGGGCCCCTACGAGCAGTACTTC	CASTPQEGPYEQYF
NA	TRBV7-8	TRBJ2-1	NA	TGTGCCAGCACCGAGGGTTGGAGCTCCTACAATGAGCAGTTCTTC	CASTEGWSSYNEQFF
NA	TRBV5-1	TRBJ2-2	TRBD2	TGCGCCAGCAGCTTGTTGGGACTAGCGGGAGAGTACACCGGGGAGCTGTTTTTT	CASSLLGLAGEYTGELFF